The present TCR beta chain was sequenced within a study of CD8+ T cells in alopecia areata. Looked up from germline, CDR1 is WSHSY and CDR2 is SAAADI. This CDR3 contains 11 residues. V gave up 7 bases and J gave up 8 bases, with 9 bases separating them. Extraction of RNA preceded its reverse transcription into cDNA, which served as the sequencing template. This table comes from immunoSEQ multiplex PCR, and its TCRdb copy is limited to in-frame clones, with some not included. This sample has about 180,000 clones, with about 63% found just once. This clone was seen only a few times. This specimen was CD4+ T cells sorted from blood, taken at week 0. The chain carries TRBV10-2 and TRBJ2-4, with TRBD2 as a possible D gene (5 bases). This TCR was recovered from a human donor with alopecia areata. CDR3 DNA: TGCGCCAGCATGGACTTGTACATTCAGTACTTC. This translates into CASMDLYIQYF.